Below, one TCR beta chain is given with its context. Assay: immunoSEQ multiplex PCR; the TCRdb copy retains only in-frame clones and omits some. The profile covers more than 85,000 clones, with 88% appearing a single time and roughly 2.1% taken by the ten largest. The germline CDR1 and CDR2 sequences are SEHNR and FQNEAQ (reference sequence). This CDR3 contains 14 residues. Deletions cut 4 bases from V and 0 bases from J, with 9 bases between. This sample was included in a study of blood T cell repertoires in COVID-19. About the research overall: The study drew acute and convalescent COVID-19 samples from the United States, Italy and Spain.

This sequence originates from a man between 45 and 60 years old with COVID-19, enrolled during active disease. The rearrangement links TRBV7-9 to TRBJ1-1; the D is unclear. Sequenced: peripheral blood. The CDR3 spells CASSYREMNTEAFF. The CDR3 coding sequence is TGTGCCAGCAGCTACAGAGAAATGAACACTGAAGCTTTCTTT.